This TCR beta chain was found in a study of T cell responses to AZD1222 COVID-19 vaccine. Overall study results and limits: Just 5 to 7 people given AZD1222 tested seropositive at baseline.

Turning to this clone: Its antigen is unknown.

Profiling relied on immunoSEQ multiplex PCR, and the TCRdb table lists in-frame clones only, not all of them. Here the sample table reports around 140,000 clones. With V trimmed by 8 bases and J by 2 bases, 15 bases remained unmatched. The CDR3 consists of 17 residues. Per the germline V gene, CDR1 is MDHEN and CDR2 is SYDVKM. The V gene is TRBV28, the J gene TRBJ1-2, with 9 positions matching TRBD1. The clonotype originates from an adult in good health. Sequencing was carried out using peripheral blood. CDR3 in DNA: TGTGCCAGCTCCCCGGACAGGGGTACGAATAAGAACTATGGCTACACCTTC. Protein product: CASSPDRGTNKNYGYTF.